This section outlines one T cell receptor (beta chain) sequence together with its context. The sample belongs to a study of blood T cell repertoires in COVID-19. Study-wide background: There were acute and convalescent COVID-19 samples, and they came from the United States, Italy and Spain. Sample material is recorded as cDNA or gDNA derived from T cells, B-cell-depleted T cells, or PBMCs.

V lost 3 bases to trimming and J lost 5 bases; unmatched junction nucleotides: 6. CDR1 and CDR2 from the germline V gene are SGHDT and YYEEEE. The CDR3 has 15 residues. Methods used by the authors: For nucleated cells, counts were estimated from reference gene primer amplification. Generated by immunoSEQ multiplex PCR, the TCRdb table keeps only in-frame clones and is missing some. The V and J calls and clone size were taken over from that table, and D and trimming were inferred from the DNA. The sample yields about 36,000 clones, approximately 90% seen once. The sequence came from a human donor in a cohort sampled during active COVID-19. The specimen was peripheral blood. The V gene is TRBV5-6, the J gene TRBJ1-2; TRBD1 agrees at 11 bases. The CDR3 loop is CASSSPGTGGYGYTF. The CDR3 bases are TGTGCCAGCAGCTCTCCCGGGACAGGGGGTTATGGCTACACCTTC.